In its sample, the clone carrying this T cell receptor (beta chain) was seen a few times. Together with a sample-barcoded 5' primer, a J-beta primer mix was included in a second PCR lasting roughly 6 to 12 cycles. Via MiXCR, TCRdb re-called the 5' RACE reads, giving one row per CDR3 protein. Counted here are some 1.5 million distinct CDR3 sequences, roughly 27% occurring once; the ten biggest clones make up around 7.7%. The data stem from a study of blood T cells in healthy people across ages. Peripheral blood, about 9.3 milliliters per donor, was collected. The sequencing input was blood. The sequence was obtained from a woman aged 25 to 39 in good health.

In nucleotides, the CDR3 is TGTGCCAGCAGCTCAAAAGCCAATGAGCAGTTCTTC. It specifies CASSSKANEQFF. V is TRBV11-3 and J is TRBJ2-1; D is undetermined. With 4 bases removed from V and 6 bases from J, the gap between germline ends came to 7 bases. Germline V gene sequence: CDR1 SGHNT, CDR2 YENEEA. This CDR3 is built from 12 residues. The whole variable domain, filled in from reference TRBV11-3 and TRBJ2-1, reads EAGVVQSPRYKIIEKKQPVAFWCNPISGHNTLYWYLQNLGQGPELLIRYENEEAVDDSQLPKDRFSAERLKGVDSTLKIQPAELGDSAVYLCASSSKANEQFFGPGTRLTVL.